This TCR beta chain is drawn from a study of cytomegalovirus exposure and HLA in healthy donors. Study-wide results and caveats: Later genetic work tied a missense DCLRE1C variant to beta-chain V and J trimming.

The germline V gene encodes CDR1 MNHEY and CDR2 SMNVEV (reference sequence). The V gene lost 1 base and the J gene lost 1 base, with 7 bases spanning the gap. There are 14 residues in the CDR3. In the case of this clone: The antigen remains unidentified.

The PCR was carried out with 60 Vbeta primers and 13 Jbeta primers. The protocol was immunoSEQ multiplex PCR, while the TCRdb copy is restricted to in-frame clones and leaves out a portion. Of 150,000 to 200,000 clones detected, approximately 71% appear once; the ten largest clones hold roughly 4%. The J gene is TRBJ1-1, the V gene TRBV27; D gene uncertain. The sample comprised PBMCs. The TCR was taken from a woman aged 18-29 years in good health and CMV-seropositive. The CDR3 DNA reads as TGTGCCAGCAGTTTATGGGGAGGGAACACTGAAGCTTTCTTT. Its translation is CASSLWGGNTEAFF.